What follows are 18 T cell receptor beta chains derived from one specimen sequenced in a study of cytotoxic CD8 clonotypes in ibrutinib-treated CLL. Assay used: immunoSEQ multiplex PCR; TCRdb lists only in-frame clones, some missing. The table records more than 200,000 clones, just under 80% of them present only once. The sequencing used PBMCs, collected after 12 months of ibrutinib treatment. Source of these receptors: a human donor with chronic lymphocytic leukemia.

This clone was seen a few times. This chain links TRBV5-1 with TRBJ1-2; 8 bases agree with TRBD1. There are 13 residues in the CDR3. Per germline, CDR1 SGHRS and CDR2 YFSETQ. The trim removed 4 bases at V and 5 bases at J, leaving 4 bases unmatched. The DNA of the CDR3 is TGCGCCAGCAGCCAGGGGGCTGATTATGGCTACACCTTC. Translating it yields CASSQGADYGYTF.

This chain links TRBV7-2 with TRBJ1-2, with 9 bases aligning to TRBD1. CDR3 length: 14 residues. Per the germline V gene, CDR1 is SGHTA and CDR2 is FQGNSA. After removal of 5 bases from V and 4 bases from J, the junction contained 5 bases not matched to a gene. The CDR3, as DNA: TGTGCCAGCAGCCCAGGACAGGGGACCTATGGCTACACCTTC. Translation gives CASSPGQGTYGYTF.

The chain employs TRBV15 and TRBJ1-2; tentatively, D is TRBD1 (5 bases). Germline loops: CDR1 LNHNV, CDR2 YYDKDF (reference sequence). The CDR3 is 15 residues long. The V and J ends lost 2 bases and 7 bases respectively, with 17 bases between them. CDR3 sequence reads: CATSRQTGTMGGYTF. The CDR3 DNA reads TGTGCCACCAGCAGACAAACGGGGACGATGGGTGGCTACACCTTC.

The chain has TRBV7-6 and TRBJ1-1; TRBD1 might be the D (5 bases). CDR1 is SGHVS and CDR2 is FNYEAQ in the germline V gene. The V and J ends lost 5 bases and 2 bases respectively, with 15 bases between them. The CDR3 loop spans 15 amino acids. The CDR3 nucleotides are TGTGCCAGCAGCCCCGCACTACAGGAAAACACTGAAGCTTTCTTT. This encodes CASSPALQENTEAFF.

The rearrangement joins TRBV6-4 to TRBJ2-1; possibly TRBD1 for D (6 bases). Trimming removed 6 bases from V and 2 bases from J, with 17 bases in between. Germline loops: CDR1 MRHNA, CDR2 SNTAGT. The CDR3 contains 16 residues. CDR3 bases: TGTGCCAGCAGCTCCCGACAGGCCTCTGCCTACAATGAGCAGTTCTTC. As protein: CASSSRQASAYNEQFF.

This rearrangement joins TRBV5-1 to TRBJ2-3; D call uncertain. The CDR3 is made up of 14 amino acids. Per the germline V gene, CDR1 is SGHRS and CDR2 is YFSETQ. V lost 5 bases and J 0 bases, leaving 10 bases between the germline ends. CDR3 nucleotide sequence: TGCGCCAGCAGAGACATGGACAGCACAGATACGCAGTATTTT. Translating it yields CASRDMDSTDTQYF.

This chain links TRBV7-6 with TRBJ2-7, with D tentatively TRBD1 or TRBD2 (6 bases each). This CDR3 contains 14 residues. Germline CDR1 is SGHVS and CDR2 is FNYEAQ. Trimming shortened V by 3 bases and J by 1 base, and 10 bases separated the two germline ends. The CDR3 coding sequence is TGTGCCAGCAGCTTGGGGGGCGGGTCCTACGAGCAGTACTTC. This encodes CASSLGGGSYEQYF.

The gene calls are TRBV15 and TRBJ2-7, with 9 bases identical to TRBD1. The CDR3 runs to 16 residues. Germline assignment: CDR1 LNHNV and CDR2 YYDKDF (reference sequence). Unmatched junction bases numbered 9, after V lost 3 bases and J lost 3 bases. CDR3 sequence reads: CATSSGGTGLIYEQYF. CDR3 DNA: TGTGCCACCAGCAGCGGGGGGACAGGGTTGATCTACGAGCAGTACTTC.

V and J are TRBV7-6 and TRBJ1-1, with a possible D match to TRBD1 (6 bases). The CDR3 is 13 residues long. Per germline, CDR1 SGHVS and CDR2 FNYEAQ. V shed 6 bases and J shed 4 bases, with 12 bases lying between them. CDR3 sequence (DNA): TGTGCCAGCAGACCAGGACAGTCCACTGAAGCTTTCTTT. It encodes CASRPGQSTEAFF.

This chain connects TRBV5-1 to TRBJ2-7; D call uncertain. The germline CDR1 and CDR2 sequences are SGHRS and YFSETQ. The length of the CDR3 is 12 residues. V was shortened by 4 bases and J by 0 bases, with 5 bases between the two germline ends. This CDR3 reads CASSQSSYEQYF. CDR3 sequence (DNA): TGCGCCAGCAGCCAATCCTCCTACGAGCAGTACTTC.

The chain links TRBV10-2 to TRBJ2-1; D is possibly TRBD2 (6 bases). The CDR3 totals 16 residues. Germline-derived CDR1 and CDR2 are WSHSY and SAAADI. V lost 6 bases and J lost 5, with 20 bases in between. The CDR3 region has the DNA TGCGCCAGCAGAGCTATACTAGCCGGGGTCGACAATGAGCAGTTCTTC. It yields the protein CASRAILAGVDNEQFF.

About this clone: This CDR3 is missing its conserved last phenylalanine or tryptophan, likely due to a read error. This chain uses TRBV7-9 with TRBJ2-4; no clear D. The CDR3 runs to 12 residues. Germline lookup yields CDR1 SEHNR and CDR2 FQNEAQ (reference sequence). V lost 3 bases, J lost 11 bases, and 11 bases lay in between. The CDR3 region has the DNA TGTGCCAGCAGCTTGATCAGTTACCTTCAGTACCTC. Its protein is CASSLISYLQYL.

The chain combines TRBV19 with TRBJ2-7, with D possibly being TRBD2 (6 bases). In germline, CDR1 is LNHDA, CDR2 SQIVND (reference sequence). Trimming shortened V by 5 bases and J by 7 bases, and 18 bases separated the two germline ends. The CDR3 runs to 14 residues. DNA of the CDR3: TGTGCCAGTAGTGTCTGGGCGGGACCTACAGAGCAGTACTTC. This sequence encodes CASSVWAGPTEQYF.

V and J are TRBV4-1 and TRBJ2-5, with 7 bases matching TRBD1. Germline CDR1 reads MGHRA; CDR2 reads YSYEKL. This CDR3 region has 14 residues. With 0 bases clipped from V and 2 bases from J, the junction kept 0 bases outside the gene matches. The CDR3 DNA sequence: TGCGCCAGCAGCCAAGACAGGGGGCAAGAGACCCAGTACTTC. Translating gives CASSQDRGQETQYF.

This clone appeared once. The junction does not match germline at one end; this may be a read error. The chain couples TRBV6-5 to TRBJ2-1; no reliable D call. The CDR3 consists of 15 residues. Germline V gene sequence: CDR1 MNHEY, CDR2 SVGAGI. The CDR3 protein is CAGSYDTNSYNEQFF. Written as DNA, the CDR3 is TGTGCCGGCAGTTACGACACAAACTCCTACAATGAGCAGTTCTTC.

The J gene is TRBJ2-7, the V gene TRBV7-9, with 7 bases fitting TRBD2. The CDR3 spans 14 residues. Per the germline V gene, CDR1 is SEHNR and CDR2 is FQNEAQ (reference sequence). J was trimmed by 2 bases and V by 5 bases; bases with no gene match: 6. In DNA, the CDR3 is TGTGCCAGCAGCCCTCCTAGCGGAACCTACGAGCAGTACTTC. Protein: CASSPPSGTYEQYF.

The chain's CDR3 is CASSPYGVIGYEQYF. The CDR3 nucleotides read TGTGCCAGCAGTCCCTATGGGGTTATAGGCTACGAGCAGTACTTC. V and J are TRBV11-2 and TRBJ2-7; D uncertain. CDR1 and CDR2 from the germline V gene are SGHAT and FQNNGV. The CDR3 is 15 residues long. V was clipped by 6 bases and J by 3 bases, with 18 bases between them.

The chain couples TRBV7-9 to TRBJ1-3; D is perhaps TRBD1 (5 bases). The V end lost 6 bases, the J end lost 0 bases, and 12 bases lay between the germline ends. This CDR3 region has 15 residues. Germline V gives CDR1 SEHNR, CDR2 FQNEAQ (reference sequence). CDR3 DNA sequence: TGTGCCAGCAGTCTAGTGGGGGGCTCTGGAAACACCATATATTTT. It translates to CASSLVGGSGNTIYF.